This record looks at one TCR beta chain sequence and its context. The data were taken from a study of blood T cell repertoires in COVID-19. Study-wide context: Nucleic acid was either cDNA or gDNA, and it came from T cells, B-cell-depleted T cells, or PBMCs.

Germline V gene lookup returns CDR1 SNHLY and CDR2 FYNNEI. The CDR3 runs 16 residues. J gave up 4 bases and V 6 bases, and 12 bases lay outside the gene matches. Study processing details: Reference gene primer amplification gave estimated nucleated cell counts. Libraries were prepared by immunoSEQ multiplex PCR; TCRdb keeps only in-frame clonotypes and omits some of them. The D gene and trimming were derived from the DNA, and the V and J assignments and clone size from that table. The repertoire holds fewer than 75,000 clones, with 75% to 80% as singletons. The clonotype originates from a woman in her fifties or sixties with acute or convalescent COVID-19. Sequenced: peripheral blood. The chain joins TRBV2 to TRBJ1-1; 9 bases map to TRBD1. CDR3 coding DNA: TGTGCCAGCAGCGATACTTTGGGACAGGGCGGCACTGAAGCTTTCTTT. This translates into CASSDTLGQGGTEAFF.